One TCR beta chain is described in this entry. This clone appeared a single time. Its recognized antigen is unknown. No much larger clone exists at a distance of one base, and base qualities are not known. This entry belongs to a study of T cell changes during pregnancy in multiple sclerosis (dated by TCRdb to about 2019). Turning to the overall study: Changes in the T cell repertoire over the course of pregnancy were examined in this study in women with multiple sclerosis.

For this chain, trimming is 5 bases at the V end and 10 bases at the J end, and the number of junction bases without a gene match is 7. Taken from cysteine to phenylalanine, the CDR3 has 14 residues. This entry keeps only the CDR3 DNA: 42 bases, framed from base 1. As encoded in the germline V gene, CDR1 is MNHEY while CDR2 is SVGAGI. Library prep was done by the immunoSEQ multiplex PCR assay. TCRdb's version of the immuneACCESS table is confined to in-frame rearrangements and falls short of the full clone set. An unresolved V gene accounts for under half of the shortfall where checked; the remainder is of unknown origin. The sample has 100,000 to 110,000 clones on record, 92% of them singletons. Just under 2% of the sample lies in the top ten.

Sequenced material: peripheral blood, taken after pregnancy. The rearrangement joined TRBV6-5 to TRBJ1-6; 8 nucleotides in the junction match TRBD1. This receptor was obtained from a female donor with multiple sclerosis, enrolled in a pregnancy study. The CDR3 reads CASSQDRERSPLHF. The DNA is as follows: TGTGCCAGCAGTCAGGACAGGGAGAGATCACCCCTCCACTTT.